This TCR beta chain appears in the sequencing data of a study of T cells in Graves' hyperthyroidism and ophthalmopathy. Whole-study findings and limits: Most thyroid clonotypes that were expanded above 0.001 also turned up in blood.

Fresh peripheral blood, roughly 9.8 ml of it, supplied the PBMCs. Amplified regions were TCR beta CDR3 sequences from RNA transcripts. A first-round RT-PCR of the TCR CDR3 used the HTBI primer set. In TCRdb, the multiplex PCR reads were re-called with MiXCR into one record per CDR3 protein. The sample includes a few hundred thousand distinct CDR3 sequences, approximately 19% of them seen just once. In this sample, this clonotype turned up many times. Its antigen is not identified. The V and J ends lost 4 bases and 5 bases respectively, with 35 bases between them. The CDR3 is made up of 21 amino acids. Germline values: CDR1 MNHEY, CDR2 SVGAGI.

This TCR came from a woman between 18 and 29 years old with Graves' hyperthyroidism. The chain joins TRBV6-5 to TRBJ2-5; either TRBD1 or TRBD2 may fit D (5 bases each). The sequenced sample consisted of blood. The CDR3 reads CASSSAWDGALMGPRRETQYF. The CDR3 DNA follows: TGTGCCAGCAGTTCCGCCTGGGACGGGGCCCTTATGGGCCCCCGGAGGGAGACCCAGTACTTC.